These 29 T cell receptor beta chains originate from one sample sequenced in a study of radiation and T cells in renal cell carcinoma. Generated by immunoSEQ multiplex PCR, the TCRdb table keeps only in-frame clones and is missing some. The profile covers about 130,000 clones, with over 75% appearing a single time and around 12% taken by the ten largest. Time point here: baseline pretreatment blood. Documented treatment: 15 Gy SBRT to primary tumor, nephrectomy 4 weeks later. The sample here was blood, taken from a patient whose treatment included radiotherapy and nephrectomy. The receptors were sampled from a woman aged 50 to 60 with renal cell carcinoma.

The table lists this clone with many counts. The genes are TRBV7-2 and TRBJ2-2; D ambiguous. Germline V gives CDR1 SGHTA, CDR2 FQGNSA. V lost 2 bases, J lost 1 base, and 8 bases lay in between. The CDR3 runs 15 residues. The chain's CDR3 is CASSLSAQNTGELFF. The CDR3 DNA reads TGTGCCAGCAGCTTATCGGCCCAGAACACCGGGGAGCTGTTTTTT.

The rearrangement links TRBV19 to TRBJ2-7; tentative D call: TRBD2 (6 bases). The germline CDR1 and CDR2 sequences are LNHDA and SQIVND (reference sequence). This CDR3 region has 14 residues. V was shortened by 7 bases and J by 4 bases, with 17 bases between the two germline ends. DNA of the CDR3: TGTGCCAGTACCTCAGGAGGGCGTCCATACGAGCAGTACTTC. This translates into CASTSGGRPYEQYF.

The chain is built from TRBV7-6 and TRBJ2-7; 9 nucleotides align to TRBD1. The CDR3 has 14 amino acids. V dropped 5 bases and J dropped 2; count of bases not matched to a gene: 4. The V gene's germline CDR1 is SGHVS and CDR2 FNYEAQ. CDR3 region: CASSRQGVTYEQYF. The CDR3 DNA follows: TGTGCCAGCAGCCGACAGGGGGTAACCTACGAGCAGTACTTC.

The chain employs TRBV11-2 and TRBJ2-2; D gene unclear. CDR1 and CDR2 (germline): SGHAT, FQNNGV. This CDR3 is built from 16 residues. V gave up 1 base and J gave up 6 bases, with 15 bases separating them. The CDR3 bases are TGTGCCAGCAGCTTAGTATCCAAGTTAAATCCCGGGGAGCTGTTTTTT. This gives the protein CASSLVSKLNPGELFF. Full variable domain (outside the CDR3, taken from reference TRBV11-2 and TRBJ2-2): EAGVAQSPRYKIIEKRQSVAFWCNPISGHATLYWYQQILGQGPKLLIQFQNNGVVDDSQLPKDRFSAERLKGVDSTLKIQPAKLEDSAVYLCASSLVSKLNPGELFFGEGSRLTVL.

This clone came up once. This chain links TRBV4-2 with TRBJ2-6, with TRBD1 matching 9 bases. Trimming took 1 base from V and 2 from J; bases not matched to a gene: 6. This CDR3 contains 18 residues. The germline V gene encodes CDR1 LGHNA and CDR2 YNFKEQ. The CDR3 reads CASSQVGQGAAGANVLTF. The CDR3 region has the DNA TGTGCCAGCAGCCAAGTGGGACAGGGAGCAGCTGGGGCCAACGTCCTGACTTTC.

This chain connects TRBV6-5 to TRBJ2-3, with 9 bases identical to TRBD2. This CDR3 has 15 residues. V was pared by 4 bases and J by 3 bases, with 5 bases of the junction left unmatched. Germline CDR1 reads MNHEY; CDR2 reads SVGAGI. CDR3 region: CASSLGAGGTDTQYF. The DNA for the CDR3 is TGTGCCAGCAGTTTAGGGGCGGGGGGGACAGATACGCAGTATTTT.

This chain joins TRBV12-5 and TRBJ2-3; a weak D match, TRBD2 (6 bases). The CDR3 extends over 15 amino acids. Trimming pared 5 bases from V and 4 bases from J, leaving 16 bases between. CDR1 and CDR2 from the germline V gene are LGHNT and FRNRAP. CDR3: CASGVPTRAADTQYF. As DNA, the CDR3 is TGTGCTAGTGGTGTTCCGACTAGGGCGGCAGATACGCAGTATTTT.

V and J are TRBV6-5 and TRBJ2-1; tentatively, D is TRBD2 (5 bases). Germline values: CDR1 MNHEY, CDR2 SVGAGI. The CDR3 has 16 amino acids. V lost 4 bases, J lost 0 bases, and 13 bases lay in between. The CDR3 nucleotides read TGTGCCAGCAGTTTCGAGGGTCCGAGCTCCTACAATGAGCAGTTCTTC. It translates to CASSFEGPSSYNEQFF.

The chain couples TRBV6-6 to TRBJ1-5; 7 bases map to TRBD1. CDR1 is MNHNY and CDR2 is SVGAGI in the germline V gene (reference sequence). The CDR3 consists of 16 residues. With V trimmed by 0 bases and J by 0 bases, 2 bases remained unmatched. The CDR3 spells CASSYSQGFSNQPQHF. CDR3 coding DNA: TGTGCCAGCAGTTACTCACAGGGGTTTAGCAATCAGCCCCAGCATTTT.

The chain is built from TRBV21-1 and TRBJ1-1; TRBD1, as called in the table, went unchecked against the DNA. TRBV21-1 is marked as a pseudogene. The CDR3 is made up of 14 amino acids. The CDR3 loop reads CASSKESRDTEAFF. The CDR3 region has the DNA TGTGCCAGCAGCAAAGAGTCCAGGGACACTGAAGCTTTCTTT.

The chain has TRBV6-1 and TRBJ2-5; 10 bases align to TRBD2. Germline CDR1 and CDR2: MNHNS and SASEGT. This CDR3 comprises 15 residues. Germline trimming cut 5 bases from V and 1 base from J; bases unmatched to any gene: 4. Here the CDR3 reads CASSRIAGGQETQYF. The CDR3 nucleotides read TGTGCCAGCAGTAGAATAGCGGGGGGCCAAGAGACCCAGTACTTC.

This clone occurred a few times. This chain connects TRBV13 to TRBJ1-3; D is perhaps TRBD1 (6 bases). Looked up from germline, CDR1 is PRHDT and CDR2 is FYEKMQ (reference sequence). The CDR3 loop spans 14 amino acids. Deletions cut 6 bases from V and 1 base from J, with 10 bases between. CDR3 protein: CASRTQGSGNTIYF. The DNA of the CDR3 is TGTGCCAGCAGGACACAGGGTTCTGGAAACACCATATATTTT.

The rearrangement joins TRBV10-3 to TRBJ1-3; D gene ambiguous. The CDR3 contains 14 residues. V was shortened by 3 bases and J by 0 bases, with 6 bases between the two germline ends. Germline V gives CDR1 ENHRY, CDR2 SYGVKD. CDR3 in amino acids: CAISDRSSGNTIYF. The CDR3 DNA sequence: TGTGCCATCAGTGACCGCAGCTCTGGAAACACCATATATTTT.

V usage is TRBV7-2 and J usage is TRBJ2-1, with D perhaps matching TRBD2 (5 bases). The CDR3 is 15 amino acids. Trimming took off 0 bases at V and 0 bases at J, with 6 bases between the two ends. Germline values: CDR1 SGHTA, CDR2 FQGNSA. The CDR3 DNA is TGTGCCAGCAGCTTAGCAGGGAGCTCCTACAATGAGCAGTTCTTC. Translating it yields CASSLAGSSYNEQFF.

This sequence joins TRBV6-5 and TRBJ2-5; possibly TRBD2 for D (5 bases). The germline V gene encodes CDR1 MNHEY and CDR2 SVGAGI. With 7 bases removed from V and 0 bases from J, the gap between germline ends came to 15 bases. The CDR3 is made up of 15 amino acids. The CDR3 protein is CASTTPTGNQETQYF. The CDR3 nucleotides are TGTGCCAGCACCACCCCGACCGGGAACCAAGAGACCCAGTACTTC.

The rearrangement links TRBV6-1 to TRBJ2-3; TRBD2 aligns across 8 bases. Germline lookup yields CDR1 MNHNS and CDR2 SASEGT. With 7 bases clipped from V and 4 bases from J, the junction kept 7 bases outside the gene matches. CDR3 length equals 14 residues. CDR3 protein: CASTGGAWADTQYF. The CDR3 DNA reads as TGTGCCAGCACCGGGGGGGCCTGGGCAGATACGCAGTATTTT.

V usage is TRBV2 and J usage is TRBJ2-7; TRBD1 aligns across 9 bases. The CDR3 totals 13 residues. V shed 6 bases, J shed 5 bases, and the junction held 5 bases outside the gene matches. CDR1 SNHLY and CDR2 FYNNEI come from the germline V gene. The CDR3 nucleotides are TGTGCCAGCAGAGACAGGGGGGCCAACGAGCAGTACTTC. This gives the protein CASRDRGANEQYF.

This clone was recorded a few times. The V call is TRBV28, the J call TRBJ1-1, with unresolved D. Trimming shortened V by 4 bases and J by 6 bases, and 15 bases separated the two germline ends. The V gene's germline CDR1 is MDHEN and CDR2 SYDVKM. This CDR3 contains 14 residues. The CDR3 region has the DNA TGTGCCAGCAGTTACGCAGTGAAGGGAGCTGAAGCTTTCTTT. Translating it yields CASSYAVKGAEAFF.

V usage is TRBV7-9 and J usage is TRBJ2-2; D unresolved. V lost 4 bases to trimming and J lost 2 bases, with 2 bases between them. From germline, CDR1 is SEHNR and CDR2 FQNEAQ (reference sequence). This CDR3 is 12 amino acids long. The DNA of the CDR3 is TGTGCCAGCAGCTATAACACCGGGGAGCTGTTTTTT. Its protein is CASSYNTGELFF.

The chain recombines TRBV5-1 with TRBJ2-5; no clear D. Germline V lookup: CDR1 SGHRS, CDR2 YFSETQ. V shed 0 bases and J shed 3 bases, with 9 bases lying between them. The CDR3 loop spans 14 amino acids. The CDR3 DNA is TGCGCCAGCAGCTTGGGGGCCCTTAAAGAGACCCAGTACTTC. This codes for CASSLGALKETQYF.

The V gene is TRBV7-2, the J gene TRBJ1-1; TRBD1 agrees at 7 bases. With 2 bases clipped from V and 2 bases from J, the junction kept 8 bases outside the gene matches. Germline CDR1 is SGHTA and CDR2 is FQGNSA. The CDR3 consists of 16 residues. In nucleotides, the CDR3 is TGTGCCAGCAGCTTACGTCCAGGGGGTTTAAACACTGAAGCTTTCTTT. Encoded protein: CASSLRPGGLNTEAFF.

This chain connects TRBV9 to TRBJ2-5; tentative D call: TRBD1 (5 bases). Trimming removed 3 bases at V and 0 bases at J, with 12 bases between. The CDR3 consists of 15 residues. The germline V gene has CDR1 SGDLS and CDR2 YYNGEE. CDR3: CASSANSGYQETQYF. CDR3 in DNA: TGTGCCAGCAGCGCGAATTCAGGGTACCAAGAGACCCAGTACTTC.

The gene calls are TRBV19 and TRBJ1-1; D not resolved. Per the germline V gene, CDR1 is LNHDA and CDR2 is SQIVND (reference sequence). With 7 bases removed from V and 0 bases from J, the gap between germline ends came to 18 bases. There are 16 residues in the CDR3. CDR3 residues: CASKITADYMNTEAFF. DNA of the CDR3: TGTGCCAGTAAAATCACGGCAGATTATATGAACACTGAAGCTTTCTTT.

V gene TRBV29-1 combines with J gene TRBJ2-5; no clear D. The V gene's germline CDR1 is SQVTM and CDR2 ANQGSEA. The CDR3 covers 11 residues. The V gene lost 0 bases and the J gene lost 9 bases, with 8 bases spanning the gap. CDR3 sequence reads: CSVEDLDAQYF. CDR3 nucleotides: TGCAGCGTTGAAGATTTGGATGCCCAGTACTTC.

This chain links TRBV5-6 with TRBJ1-3, with unresolved D. Germline V gives CDR1 SGHDT, CDR2 YYEEEE. Deletions cut 0 bases from V and 1 base from J, with 14 bases between. CDR3 length: 17 residues. The CDR3 region is CASSLALVSRSGNTIYF. The CDR3, as DNA: TGTGCCAGCAGCTTGGCCTTAGTCAGTCGATCTGGAAACACCATATATTTT.

The gene calls are TRBV9 and TRBJ2-6, with 7 positions matching TRBD1. Trimming took 4 bases from V and 2 from J; bases not matched to a gene: 12. The CDR3 is 18 residues long. In germline, CDR1 is SGDLS, CDR2 YYNGEE. The CDR3 here is CASSPDDRVGTGANVLTF. The CDR3 nucleotides are TGTGCCAGCAGCCCCGACGACAGGGTGGGCACTGGGGCCAACGTCCTGACTTTC.

The chain recombines TRBV7-3 with TRBJ2-5; no definite D call. The CDR3 covers 16 residues. Trimming removed 3 bases at V and 2 bases at J, with 16 bases between. CDR1 and CDR2 (germline): SGHTA, FQGTGA. For the CDR3, the DNA is TGTGCCAGCAGCTTGGGTTTAGGTCGTGGGCAAGAGACCCAGTACTTC. Its translation: CASSLGLGRGQETQYF.

This chain joins TRBV5-1 and TRBJ1-4; D may be TRBD1 (6 bases). The germline V gene encodes CDR1 SGHRS and CDR2 YFSETQ. This CDR3 is built from 16 residues. Between the trimmed V and J ends, which lost 4 bases and 0 bases, there was a span of 13 bases. DNA for the CDR3: TGCGCCAGCAGCCTAATGACAGGAGCAACTAATGAAAAACTGTTTTTT. Translation gives CASSLMTGATNEKLFF.

Here the CDR3 DNA reads TGTGCCAGCAGTCACCCTAGCGGGGGGGCCCAAGAGACCCAGTACTTC. It codes for CASSHPSGGAQETQYF. The rearrangement links TRBV7-2 to TRBJ2-5; 12 bases map to TRBD2. Unmatched junction bases numbered 6, after V lost 6 bases and J lost 1 base. CDR1 and CDR2 (germline): SGHTA, FQGNSA. The length of the CDR3 is 16 residues.